The subject of this entry is one T cell receptor beta chain. No cognate antigen has been identified for it. No base quality values were provided; no much bigger clone lies one nucleotide off. Reading the label with the study, this specimen's time point is: pre-treatment sample, taken before nivolumab and TIL therapy. Between October 2017 and early 2020, a dual-center phase I trial enrolled adults who had stage 4 NSCLC. Samples were obtained from a single-arm, open-label phase I trial in which tumor-infiltrating lymphocyte therapy with nivolumab was evaluated in advanced non-small cell lung cancer. Blood mononuclear cells from EDTA tubes were separated on a Ficoll gradient and snap-frozen as pellets, and DNA was extracted from the cells using a Qiagen mini-prep kit. This entry is derived from a study of TIL therapy for anti-PD-1-resistant metastatic lung cancer (dated by TCRdb to the early 2020s). In terms of the full investigation: Tumors were harvested before any PD-1/PD-L1 blockade; patients then received nivolumab, and those progressing received lymphodepletion, expanded TIL infusion and IL-2. Among the enrolled patients, the median age was approximately 54 years (range about 35-75), and the median tumor PD-L1 proportion score was about 6%. Most of the cohort had lung adenocarcinoma, including a handful of EGFR-mutant tumors and two ALK-rearranged tumors, and half of the patients were either current or former smokers. Across the cohort, whole-exome sequencing showed a median non-synonymous tumor mutation burden of approximately 1.5 mutations per megabase. T cell receptor beta sequencing of tumor and peripheral blood served to follow clonotypes across the tumor, the expanded TIL product, and serial blood samples.

TCR beta CDR3 regions were amplified from genomic DNA by bias-controlled multiplex PCR with the immunoSEQ v3 hsTCRB kit. TCR libraries were sequenced on an Illumina NextSeq 500 to 1.5 million to 2.5 million read pairs for survey level or roughly 4.5-6 million for deep level. In the paper's pipeline: V, D and J genes were assigned, non-productive sequences were removed, and clonality was reported by immunoSEQ Analyzer software. Repertoires of infused TIL and blood were compared using productive Simpson clonality and the Morisita overlap index of productive TRB rearrangements. For each clone in blood, the absolute clonotype count was estimated by multiplying the lymphocyte count by the CD3+ fraction and by the clone's productive frequency. TCRdb took over this immuneACCESS table, retaining in-frame rearrangements with V and J assigned. Such tables are incomplete; in checked studies, under half of the missing clones stem from an unresolved V gene, and the remainder is unexplained. V, J and clone size are taken as reported in that table, and D and trimming were inferred from the DNA itself. For this sample there are about 14,000 clones; around 88% appear just once. The ten largest clones represent more than 0.8% of the sample.

Broader findings and caveats from the paper: The cohort was highly selected, with more treatment-naive, never-smoker and oncogene-addicted patients than typical, limiting generalizability. Clonotypes from the infused TIL partially replaced the baseline peripheral repertoire and then declined over months, and persistence showed no apparent association with response. The study protocol defined all tumor marker inferences as exploratory.

This specimen was blood, taken at baseline. This TCR was recovered from a person aged 25 to 80 with non-small cell lung cancer.

The sequenced DNA: TGTGCCAGCAGCTTAGTTCCGCTTAACACTGAAGCTTTCTTT. This is translated as CASSLVPLNTEAFF. The chain joins TRBV7-2 to TRBJ1-1, with an unclear D gene assignment. Taken from the germline V gene, the CDR1 and CDR2 loops are SGHTA and FQGNSA. The CDR3, from cysteine to phenylalanine, totals 14 residues. The CDR3 DNA has 42 bases and is translated from base 1. Trimming removed 1 base from V and 2 bases from J, leaving 8 bases between the germline ends.